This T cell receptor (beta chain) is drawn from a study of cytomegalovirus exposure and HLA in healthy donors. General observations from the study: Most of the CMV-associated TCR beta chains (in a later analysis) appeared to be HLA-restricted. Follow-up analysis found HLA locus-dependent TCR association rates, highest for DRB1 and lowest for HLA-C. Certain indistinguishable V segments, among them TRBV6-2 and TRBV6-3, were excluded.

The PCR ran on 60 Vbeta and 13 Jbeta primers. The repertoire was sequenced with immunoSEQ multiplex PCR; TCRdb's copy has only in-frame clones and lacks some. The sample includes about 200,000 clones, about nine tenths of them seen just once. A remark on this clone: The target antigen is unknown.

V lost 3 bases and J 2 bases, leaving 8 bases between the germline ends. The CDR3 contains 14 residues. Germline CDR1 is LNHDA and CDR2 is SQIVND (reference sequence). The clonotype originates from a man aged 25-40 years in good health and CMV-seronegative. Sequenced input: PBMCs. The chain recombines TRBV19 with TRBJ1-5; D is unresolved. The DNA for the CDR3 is TGTGCCAGTAGTATCGGGGTCGGCAATCAGCCCCAGCATTTT. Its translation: CASSIGVGNQPQHF.